Only a few counts were recorded for the clone carrying this TCR beta chain. The authors distributed each subset's genomic DNA evenly over several immunoSEQ plates. Clones were read by immunoSEQ multiplex PCR, and TCRdb kept only the in-frame ones, dropping some. The table has about 960,000 clones, 60% to 85% seen once; the top ten hold around 1.5%. The sample originates from a study of shared clonotypes between healthy human individuals. For the study at large: Per-donor plates numbered three CD4 naive, three CD4 memory, two CD8 naive and one CD8 memory.

This CDR3 region has 15 residues. Germline CDR1 and CDR2: MNHNS and SASEGT. The V and J ends lost 5 bases and 2 bases, in that order; junction bases with no gene match: 3. The source material was memory CD4+ T cells sorted from blood. Documented subset: CD45RA-negative fraction. This TCR was sampled from a man between 18 and 35 years old in good health. The genes are TRBV6-1 and TRBJ1-1; 12 positions agree with TRBD1. The CDR3 nucleotides are TGTGCCAGCAGTAAGGGACAGGGGGCAAACACTGAAGCTTTCTTT. Encoded protein: CASSKGQGANTEAFF.